This TCR beta chain derives from a study of tumor-infiltrating lymphocytes in primary liver carcinoma. The overall study: Samples yielded about 3.65 to 8 million productive TCRbeta reads, similar across tissue types. Study-wide findings and caveats: Relative to tumor region pairs, the tumor-adjacent and tumor-blood pairs showed overlap that was lower.

This CDR3 has 17 residues. CDR1 is SQVTM and CDR2 is ANQGSEA in the germline V gene. J lost 5 bases, V lost 4 bases, and 13 bases had no gene match. The source of the blood RNA was unsorted whole blood, and germline DNA was extracted as well. At sampling, these chronic HBV carriers had received no treatment. TCR beta cDNA was prepared out of 500 ng total RNA by means of a constant-region primer. Sequencing libraries for TCR beta derived from three nested multiplex PCR rounds that used slightly modified ARM-PCR. In the first two PCR rounds, TRBV1-TRBV30 forward primers were paired with a C-beta reverse primer, and each round lasted 10 cycles. TCRdb independently ran MiXCR on the multiplex PCR reads; one entry per CDR3 protein. The sample has 330,000 or so distinct CDR3 sequences, about 65% seen once; the top ten hold 5% to 6.5%. For this clonotype: What it recognizes is unknown.

The chain links TRBV29-1 to TRBJ2-4; 11 nucleotides align to TRBD2. The source of this sequence is a middle-aged man with primary liver carcinoma and hepatitis B virus infection. What was sequenced was peripheral blood. CDR3 in amino acids: CSVATSGNPRGENIQYF. The CDR3 DNA is TGCAGCGTTGCGACTAGCGGGAATCCGAGGGGCGAAAACATTCAGTACTTC.